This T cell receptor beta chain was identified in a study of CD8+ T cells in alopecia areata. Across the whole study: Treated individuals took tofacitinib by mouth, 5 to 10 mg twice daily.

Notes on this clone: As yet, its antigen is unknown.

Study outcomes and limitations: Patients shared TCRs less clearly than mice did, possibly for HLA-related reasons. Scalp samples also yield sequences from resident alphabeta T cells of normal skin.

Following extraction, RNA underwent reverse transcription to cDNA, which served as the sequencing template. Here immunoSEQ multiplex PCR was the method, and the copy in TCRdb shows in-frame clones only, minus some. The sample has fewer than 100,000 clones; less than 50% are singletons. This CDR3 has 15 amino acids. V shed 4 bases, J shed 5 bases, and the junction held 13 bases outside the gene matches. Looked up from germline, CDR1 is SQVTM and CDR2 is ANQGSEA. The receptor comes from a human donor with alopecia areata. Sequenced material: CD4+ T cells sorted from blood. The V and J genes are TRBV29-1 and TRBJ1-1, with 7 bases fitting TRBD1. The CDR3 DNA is TGCAGCGTTGCCGTTGACAGGGCCGAAATGACTGAAGCTTTCTTT. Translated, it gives CSVAVDRAEMTEAFF.